These 8 T cell receptor beta chains share one sample of origin, sequenced in a study of T-cell memory formation after mild COVID-19 (dated by TCRdb to about 2021). The receptor library was made with 5' RACE. Sequencer: Illumina NovaSeq 6000. TCRdb reprocessing: public reads trimmed at Q25 with fastp, clones called with MiXCR, in-frame beta chains kept. Rows with a matching CDR3 protein are joined into one entry that keeps the most common DNA and genes. For this sample the table gives about 350,000 distinct CDR3 sequences, of which around 15% were detected only once. The ten largest clonotypes hold about 22% of the sample. The sample was PBMCs or a T cell subset sorted from them (not recorded which). These receptors all come from a man aged 18 to 30 who had mild COVID-19 (a few samples of this study predate the infection). The sample titles of this study are shuffled in the database, so cell type and time point are left out; the donor was told from shared clones.

This chain joins TRBV20-1 and TRBJ2-7, with 8 bases matching TRBD2. The CDR3 is 13 residues long. Losses at the gene ends were 5 bases for V and 4 bases for J; bases not matched to a gene: 7. The germline CDR1 and CDR2 sequences are DFQATT and SNEGSKA (reference sequence). The CDR3 DNA reads as TGCAGTGCTTCCGCTAGCGGGCAATACGAGCAGTACTTC. Encoded protein: CSASASGQYEQYF.

The CDR3 is CASSPQQGTGELFF. CDR3 in DNA: TGTGCCAGCAGCCCCCAACAGGGAACCGGGGAGCTGTTTTTT. The chain recombines TRBV9 with TRBJ2-2; D is possibly TRBD1 (6 bases). Germline V gene lookup returns CDR1 SGDLS and CDR2 YYNGEE. The CDR3 covers 14 residues. V lost 4 bases to trimming and J lost 5 bases, with 12 bases between them.

V usage is TRBV12-3 or TRBV12-4 and J usage is TRBJ2-7; D unresolved. Trimming took 3 bases from V and 1 from J, leaving 4 bases between them. The CDR3 runs to 12 residues. In nucleotides, the CDR3 is TGTGCCAGCAGTTTCGAATCCTACGAGCAGTACTTC. This sequence encodes CASSFESYEQYF.

This clonotype was detected only a few times. The J gene is TRBJ2-5, the V gene TRBV9; TRBD2 matches at 9 bases. The CDR3 contains 15 residues. Unmatched junction bases numbered 2, after V lost 0 bases and J lost 2 bases. Germline CDR1 reads SGDLS; CDR2 reads YYNGEE. As DNA, the CDR3 is TGTGCCAGCAGCGTAGTAGCGGGGGAGCAAGAGACCCAGTACTTC. As protein: CASSVVAGEQETQYF.

The chain joins TRBV4-3 to TRBJ2-7, with 7 positions matching TRBD2. The junction had 9 bases not matched to a gene; V was cut back by 0 bases and J by 1 base. CDR3 size: 17 residues. Germline values: CDR1 LGHNA, CDR2 YSLEER. DNA for the CDR3: TGCGCCAGCAGCCAAGATCGGGGCAGGGACTATTCCTACGAGCAGTACTTC. It yields the protein CASSQDRGRDYSYEQYF.

The chain couples TRBV2 to TRBJ2-7; no clear D. The V and J ends lost 6 bases and 6 bases respectively, with 15 bases between them. Germline values: CDR1 SNHLY, CDR2 FYNNEI. This CDR3 contains 13 residues. The CDR3 DNA is TGTGCCAGCAGCGCACACGACGGCTCCGAGCAGTACGTC. The encoded protein is CASSAHDGSEQYV.

The chain employs TRBV7-8 and TRBJ2-5, with D maybe TRBD1 (6 bases). The CDR3 length is 15 residues. With 0 bases removed from V and 5 bases from J, the gap between germline ends came to 13 bases. The germline V gene encodes CDR1 SGHVS and CDR2 FQNEAQ. The CDR3: CASSLARNREETQYF. DNA of the CDR3: TGTGCCAGCAGCTTAGCGCGGAACAGGGAGGAGACCCAGTACTTC.

The chain has TRBV7-9 and TRBJ2-5; D gene unclear. V was cut by 8 bases and J by 2 bases, with 15 bases left in between. The length of the CDR3 is 14 residues. The germline V gene has CDR1 SEHNR and CDR2 FQNEAQ (reference sequence). CDR3 DNA: TGTGCCAGCCGAAAAACCCCGTCACAAGAGACCCAGTACTTC. Translation: CASRKTPSQETQYF. The entire variable domain, with the rest obtained from reference TRBV7-9 and TRBJ2-5, is as follows: DTGVSQNPRHKITKRGQNVTFRCDPISEHNRLYWYRQTLGQGPEFLTYFQNEAQLEKSRLLSDRFSAERPKGSFSTLEIQRTEQGDSAMYLCASRKTPSQETQYFGPGTRLLVL.